These 28 T cell receptor beta chains were all obtained from the same sample, sequenced in a study of post-analysis software for immune sequencing data. Regarding the study as a whole: Controls had lower frequencies than patients of roughly five TRBV segments, which included TRBV5-6, TRBV5-1 and TRBV20-1.

No cognate antigen is known for these TCRs. The authors incorporated unique molecular identifiers into the TCR beta cDNA libraries. MiXCR, applied by TCRdb to the PCR reads, yields one record per CDR3 protein. This table has 740,000 or so distinct CDR3 sequences, about 57% appearing once. The sequenced sample was blood. The receptor set was obtained from a girl aged 10 to 17 with multiple sclerosis.

This chain links TRBV6-5 with TRBJ2-3, with 7 bases aligning to TRBD2. The CDR3 runs to 18 residues. J lost 6 bases, V lost 0 bases, and 15 bases had no gene match. Looked up from germline, CDR1 is MNHEY and CDR2 is SVGAGI. CDR3 region: CASSYSILADSRSDTQYF. In DNA form, the CDR3 reads TGTGCCAGCAGTTACTCGATCCTAGCGGATTCCCGATCTGATACGCAGTATTTT.

The chain combines TRBV28 with TRBJ2-3; 8 positions match TRBD2. The CDR3 spans 14 residues. Germline CDR1 MDHEN, CDR2 SYDVKM. Trimming at V came to 6 bases and at J to 4 bases, leaving 6 bases not matched to a gene. DNA for the CDR3: TGTGCCAGCAGCCCGGGGGGGCTTCCAGATACGCAGTATTTT. It codes for CASSPGGLPDTQYF.

This chain's CDR3 is CASSLEMRSSYEQYF. The CDR3 nucleotides are TGTGCCAGCAGCCTCGAAATGAGGAGCTCCTACGAGCAGTACTTC. The V call is TRBV12-3 or TRBV12-4, the J call TRBJ2-7; the D is unclear. The CDR3 covers 15 residues. V was shortened by 6 bases and J by 0 bases, with 15 bases between the two germline ends.

The chain is built from TRBV29-1 and TRBJ2-7, with 10 bases that match TRBD2. CDR1 SQVTM and CDR2 ANQGSEA come from the germline V gene. The CDR3 extends over 12 amino acids. V shed 6 bases, J shed 3 bases, and the junction held 2 bases outside the gene matches. This CDR3 is CSVGLADYEQYF. DNA of the CDR3: TGCAGCGTCGGACTAGCGGACTACGAGCAGTACTTC.

This clonotype was detected only a few times. CDR3 sequence: CASSAPLAYNEQFF. In DNA form, the CDR3 reads TGTGCCAGCAGCGCGCCATTAGCCTACAATGAGCAGTTCTTC. The V and J genes are TRBV7-9 and TRBJ2-1; D call uncertain. V was clipped by 5 bases and J by 2 bases, with 10 bases between them. The germline V gene encodes CDR1 SEHNR and CDR2 FQNEAQ (reference sequence). The CDR3 runs 14 residues. The complete variable domain, with remaining parts taken from reference TRBV7-9 and TRBJ2-1, reads DTGVSQNPRHKITKRGQNVTFRCDPISEHNRLYWYRQTLGQGPEFLTYFQNEAQLEKSRLLSDRFSAERPKGSFSTLEIQRTEQGDSAMYLCASSAPLAYNEQFFGPGTRLTVL.

The chain links TRBV6-2 or TRBV6-3 to TRBJ2-7; 14 bases map to TRBD2. The assigned J gene may be wrong: the sequence end matches TRBJ2-5 better. The CDR3 extends over 14 amino acids. Germline assignment: CDR1 MNHEY and CDR2 SVGEGT. DNA for the CDR3: TGTGCCAGCGATAGACTAGCGGGAGGGGAGACCCAGTACTTC. This encodes CASDRLAGGETQYF.

This clonotype has a handful of counts. This chain uses TRBV7-3 with TRBJ2-1; tentatively, D is TRBD2 (6 bases). V dropped 0 bases and J dropped 1 base, with 7 bases sitting between them. The CDR3 runs to 15 residues. Germline-derived CDR1 and CDR2 are SGHTA and FQGTGA. CDR3 sequence reads: CASSLTGRSYNEQFF. Here the CDR3 DNA reads TGTGCCAGCAGCTTAACAGGGAGGTCCTACAATGAGCAGTTCTTC.

The J gene is TRBJ2-5, the V gene TRBV5-1; 7 nucleotides match TRBD1. The germline V gene encodes CDR1 SGHRS and CDR2 YFSETQ. Germline trimming cut 4 bases from V and 4 bases from J; bases unmatched to any gene: 10. This CDR3 region has 15 residues. This chain's CDR3 is CASSPQTGFGETQYF. CDR3 DNA: TGCGCCAGCAGCCCACAGACAGGGTTCGGAGAGACCCAGTACTTC. The full variable domain, completed using reference TRBV5-1 and TRBJ2-5, is KAGVTQTPRYLIKTRGQQVTLSCSPISGHRSVSWYQQTPGQGLQFLFEYFSETQRNKGNFPGRFSGRQFSNSRSEMNVSTLELGDSALYLCASSPQTGFGETQYFGPGTRLLVL.

The table lists this clonotype with a few counts. V is TRBV30 and J is TRBJ2-1; 8 positions match TRBD2. The CDR3 has 15 residues. After removal of 4 bases from V and 0 bases from J, the junction contained 5 bases not matched to a gene. Germline V gives CDR1 GTSNPN, CDR2 SVGIG (reference sequence). The CDR3 DNA follows: TGTGCCTGGACCGCCGGGACTAGCTCCTACAATGAGCAGTTCTTC. Translated, it gives CAWTAGTSSYNEQFF.

The rearrangement links TRBV7-2 to TRBJ2-2, with D unclear. CDR3 length equals 13 residues. Trimming left V 5 bases short and J 7 bases short, with 11 bases between. Looked up from germline, CDR1 is SGHTA and CDR2 is FQGNSA. CDR3 in DNA: TGTGCCAGCAGCCCGTGGTCGGGCGGGGAGCTGTTTTTT. Translating it yields CASSPWSGGELFF.

This chain uses TRBV29-1 with TRBJ2-4; possibly TRBD1 or TRBD2 for D (5 bases each). Judging by the DNA end, TRBJ2-7 fits better; the J call may be wrong. The CDR3 covers 14 residues. Germline values: CDR1 SQVTM, CDR2 ANQGSEA. The CDR3 spells CSVVRGVRAYEQYF. CDR3 nucleotides: TGCAGCGTGGTGAGAGGGGTGAGGGCCTACGAGCAGTACTTC.

The J gene is TRBJ1-2, the V gene TRBV3-1, with a tentative D call TRBD1 (5 bases). Trimming pared 4 bases from V and 1 base from J, leaving 13 bases between. Per the germline V gene, CDR1 is LGHDT and CDR2 is YNNKEL (reference sequence). This CDR3 region has 15 residues. CDR3 sequence reads: CASSPIHRYNYGYTF. The CDR3 bases are TGTGCCAGCAGCCCGATCCACAGGTATAACTATGGCTACACCTTC.

In its sample, this clonotype was seen once. The V call is TRBV27, the J call TRBJ2-1, with 8 bases identical to TRBD2. Germline values: CDR1 MNHEY, CDR2 SMNVEV (reference sequence). V shed 4 bases and J 4 bases; nucleotides not matched to a gene: 3. CDR3 length: 14 residues. As DNA, the CDR3 is TGTGCCAGCAGTTCTAGCGGGTTATACAATGAGCAGTTCTTC. Its protein is CASSSSGLYNEQFF.

A word on this clonotype: The germline gene is not matched at one end of the junction; a read error may be the cause. The J gene is TRBJ2-5, the V gene TRBV7-7; tentatively, D is TRBD1 (5 bases). The CDR3 runs 16 residues. Germline loops: CDR1 SSHAT, CDR2 FNYEAQ (reference sequence). The CDR3 here is CASSTSIGAYQETQYF. CDR3 in DNA: TGTGCTAGCAGCACGTCCATTGGGGCGTACCAAGAGACCCAGTACTTC.

The chain couples TRBV7-9 to TRBJ2-5; D unresolved. Matching the DNA end better, TRBJ2-7 makes the J call doubtful. The CDR3 has 12 residues. Germline V gene sequence: CDR1 SEHNR, CDR2 FQNEAQ (reference sequence). The CDR3, as DNA: TGTGCCAGCAGCTTACACAACGACGAGCAGTACTTC. Its protein product is CASSLHNDEQYF.

The chain combines TRBV12-5 with TRBJ1-1; no definite D call. CDR3 length equals 14 residues. The V and J ends lost 5 bases and 6 bases respectively, with 16 bases between them. Germline assignment: CDR1 LGHNT and CDR2 FRNRAP. Here the CDR3 reads CASGPPGARSEAFF. In DNA, the CDR3 is TGTGCTAGTGGTCCTCCTGGAGCACGCTCTGAAGCTTTCTTT.

The chain is built from TRBV12-3 or TRBV12-4 and TRBJ2-4; 7 bases fit TRBD1. The CDR3 is made up of 16 amino acids. Trimming took 5 bases from V and 7 from J; bases not matched to a gene: 14. The CDR3 is CASSTGAEQGQNIQYF. The CDR3 DNA reads as TGTGCCAGCAGTACAGGGGCTGAGCAGGGCCAGAACATTCAGTACTTC.

V is TRBV20-1 and J is TRBJ2-1, with TRBD2 matching 8 bases. Germline V gene data show CDR1 as DFQATT and CDR2 as SNEGSKA (reference sequence). V shed 1 base and J 6 bases; nucleotides not matched to a gene: 5. This CDR3 region has 14 residues. In DNA, the CDR3 is TGCAGTGCTAGAGCCGGGACTAGATCCAATGAGCAGTTCTTC. Residues: CSARAGTRSNEQFF.

This clonotype has only a few counts. This rearrangement joins TRBV18 to TRBJ2-2; TRBD2 agrees at 9 bases. V dropped 3 bases and J dropped 4; count of bases not matched to a gene: 9. The CDR3 spans 17 residues. Germline CDR1 is KGHSH and CDR2 is LQKENI. In nucleotides, the CDR3 is TGTGCCAGCTCACCGTTGACAGCGGGAGGATCCACCGGGGAGCTGTTTTTT. Protein: CASSPLTAGGSTGELFF.

This clonotype was recorded a few times. The V and J genes are TRBV4-1 and TRBJ1-2, with D unresolved. The germline V and J ends were trimmed by 2 bases and 8 bases, with 15 bases remaining between them. The CDR3 sequence is 14 residues long. The germline CDR1 and CDR2 sequences are MGHRA and YSYEKL. CDR3 nucleotide sequence: TGCGCCAGCAGCCAAACGCGCGCCCCGGGGGGCTACACCTTC. Residues: CASSQTRAPGGYTF.

This clonotype was seen only once. The chain carries TRBV20-1 and TRBJ2-7; D gene unclear. The germline V gene has CDR1 DFQATT and CDR2 SNEGSKA (reference sequence). Trimming removed 3 bases at V and 0 bases at J, with 18 bases between. The CDR3 consists of 16 residues. Written as DNA, the CDR3 is TGCAGTGCTAGGCCACCGGGTCTCTCTTTCTCCTACGAGCAGTACTTC. Translating gives CSARPPGLSFSYEQYF.

A few counts support this clonotype. This chain uses TRBV5-5 with TRBJ2-1, with TRBD2 as a possible D gene (5 bases). Germline CDR1 and CDR2: SGHKS and YYEKEE (reference sequence). Trimming took 0 bases from V and 6 from J, leaving 7 bases between them. CDR3 length: 13 residues. Here the CDR3 reads CASSLVTSNEQFF. The CDR3 DNA reads as TGTGCCAGCAGCTTGGTTACTAGCAATGAGCAGTTCTTC.

The rearrangement uses TRBV5-6 and TRBJ2-1; the D is unclear. The V end lost 0 bases, the J end lost 4 bases, and 8 bases lay between the germline ends. Germline V gives CDR1 SGHDT, CDR2 YYEEEE. The CDR3 covers 14 residues. CDR3 amino acids: CASSLGLVYNEQFF. The CDR3 nucleotides read TGTGCCAGCAGCTTGGGGCTAGTATACAATGAGCAGTTCTTC.

The chain employs TRBV5-1 and TRBJ1-2; 10 positions agree with TRBD1. After removal of 4 bases from V and 8 bases from J, the junction contained 8 bases not matched to a gene. CDR3 length: 14 amino acids. Germline values: CDR1 SGHRS, CDR2 YFSETQ. The CDR3 here is CASSPSGQGEGYTF. CDR3 sequence (DNA): TGCGCCAGCAGCCCCTCCGGACAGGGGGAGGGCTACACCTTC.

The chain recombines TRBV20-1 with TRBJ2-7; tentative D call: TRBD2 (5 bases). The J call may be incorrect, as the DNA end agrees better with TRBJ2-4. CDR1 is DFQATT and CDR2 is SNEGSKA in the germline V gene (reference sequence). CDR3 size: 17 residues. Written as DNA, the CDR3 is TGCAGTGCTAGAGCCCTTCTCGACTACGGGGCCAAAAACATTCAGTACTTC. Protein: CSARALLDYGAKNIQYF.

This rearrangement joins TRBV2 to TRBJ2-7; tentative D call: TRBD1 (5 bases). The V gene lost 4 bases and the J gene lost 2 bases, with 9 bases spanning the gap. The CDR3 loop spans 13 amino acids. CDR1 SNHLY and CDR2 FYNNEI come from the germline V gene. The CDR3 reads CASSVRAPYEQYF. CDR3 DNA sequence: TGTGCCAGCAGTGTCAGGGCCCCCTACGAGCAGTACTTC.

The chain combines TRBV20-1 with TRBJ2-7; 10 bases are a match to TRBD2. Germline-derived CDR1 and CDR2 are DFQATT and SNEGSKA (reference sequence). V lost 6 bases, J lost 0 bases, and 5 bases stayed unmatched. The CDR3 is 14 amino acids. As DNA, the CDR3 is TGCAGTGCCCCGTGGACTAGCGGCTCCTACGAGCAGTACTTC. Protein product: CSAPWTSGSYEQYF.

This clonotype was counted only a few times. This chain joins TRBV29-1 and TRBJ2-1; TRBD2 agrees at 8 bases. Germline values: CDR1 SQVTM, CDR2 ANQGSEA. This CDR3 contains 14 residues. V dropped 1 base and J dropped 10; count of bases not matched to a gene: 9. CDR3 protein: CSVEAQRERREQFF. The CDR3 DNA reads as TGCAGCGTTGAAGCCCAGCGGGAGCGTCGGGAGCAGTTCTTC.